What follows is one TCR beta chain and its context. TCRdb reprocessed the 5' RACE reads via MiXCR and lists one record per CDR3 protein. Of 60,000 to 90,000 distinct CDR3 sequences detected, 9% to 10% appear once; the ten largest clones hold roughly 5%. V was cut by 0 bases and J by 4 bases, with 13 bases left in between. From germline, CDR1 is SGDLS and CDR2 YYNGEE. This CDR3 has 16 amino acids. The data originate from a study of early T cells in non-severe SARS-CoV-2 infection. The chain recombines TRBV9 with TRBJ2-2; weak D call: TRBD1 (5 bases). This receptor was obtained from an adult who was a healthcare worker with PCR-confirmed SARS-CoV-2 infection or an uninfected control (not recorded which). Sequences were obtained from whole blood. CDR3 nucleotides: TGTGCCAGCAGCGTAGGGCCCAGGCAGGGCACCGGGGAGCTGTTTTTT. It encodes CASSVGPRQGTGELFF.